The 12 T cell receptor beta chains below all came from one sample that was sequenced in a study of identical twins. One entry per CDR3 protein, called by TCRdb with MiXCR from the 5' RACE reads. The sample consists of roughly 690,000 distinct CDR3 sequences, about 20% of them appearing once. These same data were also listed under a study on T cells expressing NK-cell markers.

The sample consisted of PBMCs. These receptors originate from a woman between 18 and 29 years old in good health.

J is TRBJ2-1 and V is TRBV12-3 or TRBV12-4; 9 bases map to TRBD2. The V gene end was trimmed by 7 bases and the J gene end by 6 bases; junction bases not matched to a gene: 4. The CDR3 length is 13 residues. Here the CDR3 DNA reads TGTGCCAGCACCAGAGCGGGAGGCAATGAGCAGTTCTTC. Translated, it gives CASTRAGGNEQFF.

The table lists this clonotype with a few counts. The V and J genes are TRBV9 and TRBJ2-1, with TRBD2 matching over 7 bases. The CDR3 length is 16 residues. Unmatched junction bases numbered 12, after V lost 2 bases and J lost 7 bases. Germline loops: CDR1 SGDLS, CDR2 YYNGEE. The CDR3 spells CASSVSTGGSRNEQFF. The DNA of the CDR3 is TGTGCCAGCAGCGTCTCAACTGGCGGGAGCCGGAATGAGCAGTTCTTC.

This clonotype was found a few times. The chain links TRBV20-1 to TRBJ2-3; D uncertain. Trimming cost V 0 bases and J 4 bases, with 5 bases left between them. This CDR3 has 12 residues. The germline CDR1 and CDR2 sequences are DFQATT and SNEGSKA (reference sequence). CDR3 sequence: CSAREDPDTQYF. In nucleotides, the CDR3 is TGCAGTGCTAGAGAGGACCCAGATACGCAGTATTTT.

This clonotype has just a few counts. V is TRBV7-2 and J is TRBJ1-4; D is uncertain. Looked up from germline, CDR1 is SGHTA and CDR2 is FQGNSA. The CDR3 is 17 residues long. V shed 2 bases and J shed 1 base, with 14 bases lying between them. CDR3 in DNA: TGTGCCAGCAGCTTATTCGGGCGGTTAGGAACTAATGAAAAACTGTTTTTT. Translated, it gives CASSLFGRLGTNEKLFF.

The CDR3 spells CASSSAILTDTQYF. The CDR3 DNA reads TGTGCCAGCAGTTCCGCGATCCTCACAGATACGCAGTATTTT. This chain joins TRBV12-3 or TRBV12-4 and TRBJ2-3; D is unresolved. The ends were cut back, 4 bases at V and 2 bases at J, with 10 bases in the middle. This CDR3 is 14 amino acids long.

As for this clonotype: A much bigger clone sits one base away, suggesting this may be a read error. In nucleotides, the CDR3 is TGTGCCAGCGGCTTAGTAACAGGGAGTGATTCACCCCTCCACTTT. Translated, it gives CASGLVTGSDSPLHF. The chain has TRBV5-4 and TRBJ1-6, with D tentatively TRBD1 (6 bases). CDR3 length equals 15 residues. Germline-derived CDR1 and CDR2 are SGHNT and YYREEE (reference sequence).

The CDR3 sequence: CASSGGGALGQYF. CDR3 DNA sequence: TGTGCCAGCAGTGGCGGGGGGGCCCTAGGGCAGTACTTC. This chain uses TRBV12-3 or TRBV12-4 with TRBJ2-7, with TRBD2 identical over 9 bases. The CDR3 runs to 13 residues. J was trimmed by 9 bases and V by 5 bases; bases with no gene match: 8.

On this clonotype itself: This may be a read error, as it is one base from a much larger clone. The J gene is TRBJ2-7, the V gene TRBV20-1, with D tentatively TRBD2 (6 bases). CDR3 size: 16 residues. Between the trimmed V and J ends, which lost 0 bases and 1 base, there was a span of 16 bases. In germline, CDR1 is DFQATT, CDR2 SNEGSKA (reference sequence). CDR3 residues: CSARDASRGFSYEQYF. The CDR3 DNA is TGCAGTGCTAGAGATGCTTCCCGGGGGTTTTCCTACGAGCAGTACTTC.

The J gene is TRBJ2-2, the V gene TRBV7-9; 10 bases fit TRBD2. V lost 6 bases to trimming and J lost 3 bases; unmatched junction nucleotides: 7. Germline loops: CDR1 SEHNR, CDR2 FQNEAQ (reference sequence). The length of the CDR3 is 16 residues. For the CDR3, the DNA is TGTGCCAGCAGTTATCTAGCGGGAGTTCACACCGGGGAGCTGTTTTTT. Its protein product is CASSYLAGVHTGELFF.

This clonotype was picked up a small number of times. This sequence joins TRBV20-1 and TRBJ2-7; the match to TRBD2 covers 8 bases. Trimming removed 0 bases from V and 3 bases from J; junction bases left unmatched: 4. From germline, CDR1 is DFQATT and CDR2 SNEGSKA (reference sequence). CDR3 length equals 14 residues. CDR3: CSAREASGRYEQYF. In DNA, the CDR3 is TGCAGTGCTAGAGAGGCTAGCGGGCGCTACGAGCAGTACTTC.

The chain uses TRBV10-3 and TRBJ2-1; 9 bases are shared with TRBD1. V lost 11 bases to trimming and J lost 4 bases; unmatched junction nucleotides: 9. This CDR3 spans 14 amino acids. Germline lookup yields CDR1 ENHRY and CDR2 SYGVKD. The CDR3 bases are TGTGCCCACGGGGGGACAGGGCCATACAATGAGCAGTTCTTC. As protein: CAHGGTGPYNEQFF.

The V call is TRBV12-3 or TRBV12-4, the J call TRBJ2-3, with 8 bases fitting TRBD2. J was trimmed by 1 base and V by 7 bases; bases with no gene match: 7. The length of the CDR3 is 15 residues. CDR3 DNA sequence: TGTGCCAGCAATCGATGGCGGGAGGGCACAGATACGCAGTATTTT. Its protein is CASNRWREGTDTQYF.